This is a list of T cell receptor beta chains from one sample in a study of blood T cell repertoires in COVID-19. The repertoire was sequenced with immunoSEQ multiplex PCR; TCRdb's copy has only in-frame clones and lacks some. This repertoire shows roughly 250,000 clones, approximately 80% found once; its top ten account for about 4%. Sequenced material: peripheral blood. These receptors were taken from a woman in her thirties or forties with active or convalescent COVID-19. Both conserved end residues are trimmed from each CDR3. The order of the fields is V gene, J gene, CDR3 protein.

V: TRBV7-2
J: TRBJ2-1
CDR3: ASSFGQRNYNEQF

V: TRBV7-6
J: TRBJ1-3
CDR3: AIRLASGNTIY

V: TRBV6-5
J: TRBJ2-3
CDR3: ASSCPTSRVTDTQY

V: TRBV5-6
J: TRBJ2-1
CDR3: ASRPGQEYNEQF

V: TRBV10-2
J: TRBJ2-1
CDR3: ASSPAGVGYNEQF

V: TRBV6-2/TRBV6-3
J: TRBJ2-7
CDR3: ASSYGTSGLSYEQY

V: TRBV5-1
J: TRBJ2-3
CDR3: ASSQGSTDTQY

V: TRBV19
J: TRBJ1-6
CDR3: ASRRQGENSPLH

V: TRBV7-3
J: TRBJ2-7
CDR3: ASSPGTGAHEQY

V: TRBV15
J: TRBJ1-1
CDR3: ATSRDPTGDTEAF

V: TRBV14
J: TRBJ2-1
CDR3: ASSRAGQGPYNEQF

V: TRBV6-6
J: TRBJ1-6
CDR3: ASRADTGNSPLH

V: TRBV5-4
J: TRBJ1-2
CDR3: ASSSPGQGGYT

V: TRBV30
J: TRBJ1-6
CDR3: AWSVRPQGNNSPLH

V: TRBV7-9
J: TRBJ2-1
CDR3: ASSQLAGGYNEQF

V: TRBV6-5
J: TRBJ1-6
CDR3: ASTRASGSNSPLH

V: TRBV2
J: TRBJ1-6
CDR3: ASPGMDSYNSPLH

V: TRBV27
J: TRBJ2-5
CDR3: ASRLYGYQETQY

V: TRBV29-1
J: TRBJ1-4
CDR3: SVEQTGPSGGKLF

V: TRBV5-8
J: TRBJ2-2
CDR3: ASSPWTGGGTGELF

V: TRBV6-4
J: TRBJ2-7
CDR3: ASSDGGASYEQY

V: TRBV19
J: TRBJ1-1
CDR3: ASRSESGALTEAF

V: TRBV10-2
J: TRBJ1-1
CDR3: ASTSQTSRNTEAF

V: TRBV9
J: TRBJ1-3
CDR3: ASSVVDSSSSGNTIY

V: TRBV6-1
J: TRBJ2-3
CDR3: ASSEGGGGTDTQY

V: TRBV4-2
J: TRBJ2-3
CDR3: ASSHDDGSTDTQY

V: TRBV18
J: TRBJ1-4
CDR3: ASSRRGEREKLF

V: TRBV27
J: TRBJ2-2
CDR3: ASSWAGGYVGELF

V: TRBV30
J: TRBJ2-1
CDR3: AWSSGGANEQF

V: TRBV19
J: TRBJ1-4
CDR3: ASSRGTGGRTNEKLF

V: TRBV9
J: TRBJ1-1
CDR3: ASSPMATAGTEAF

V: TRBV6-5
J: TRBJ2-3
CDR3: ASSTGITYTDTQY

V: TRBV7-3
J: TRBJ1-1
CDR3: ASRPTEMNTEAF

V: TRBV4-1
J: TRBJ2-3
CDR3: ASSQVGTSGDTQY

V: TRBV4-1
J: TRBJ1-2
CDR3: ASSRRQETFGYT

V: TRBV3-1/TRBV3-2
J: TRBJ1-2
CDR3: ASSQAGLPNYGYT

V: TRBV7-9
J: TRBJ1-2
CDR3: ASSLGQNYGYT

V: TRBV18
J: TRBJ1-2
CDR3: ASSPSGGADPSGYT

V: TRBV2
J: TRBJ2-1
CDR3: ASSGSPDSYNEQF

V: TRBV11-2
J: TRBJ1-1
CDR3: ASSLDRTASKAF

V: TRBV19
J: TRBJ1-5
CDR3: ASSGGGGQPQH

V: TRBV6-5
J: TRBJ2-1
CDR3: ASGQTSGGASEQF

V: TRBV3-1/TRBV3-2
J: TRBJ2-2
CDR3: ASSLNGAGGELF

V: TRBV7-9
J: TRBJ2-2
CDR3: ASSPGTGNTGELF